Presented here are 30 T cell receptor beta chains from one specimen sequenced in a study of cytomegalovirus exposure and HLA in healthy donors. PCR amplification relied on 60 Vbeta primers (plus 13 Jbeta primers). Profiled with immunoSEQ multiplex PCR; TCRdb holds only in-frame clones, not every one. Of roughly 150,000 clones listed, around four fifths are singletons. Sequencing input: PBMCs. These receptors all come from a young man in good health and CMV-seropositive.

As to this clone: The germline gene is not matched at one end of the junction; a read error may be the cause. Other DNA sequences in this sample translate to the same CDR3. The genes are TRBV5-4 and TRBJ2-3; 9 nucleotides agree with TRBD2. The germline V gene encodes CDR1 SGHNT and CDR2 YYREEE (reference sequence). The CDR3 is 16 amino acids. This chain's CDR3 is CASSLRRTSAADTQYF. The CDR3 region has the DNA TGTGCCAGCAGCTTGCGTAGGACTAGCGCCGCAGATACACAGTATTTT.

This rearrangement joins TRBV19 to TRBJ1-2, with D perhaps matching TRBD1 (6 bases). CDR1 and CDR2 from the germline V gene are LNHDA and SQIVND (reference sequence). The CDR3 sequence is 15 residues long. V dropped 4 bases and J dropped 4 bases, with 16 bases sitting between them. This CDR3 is CASSTRQGLFYGYTF. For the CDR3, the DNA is TGTGCCAGTAGTACGCGCCAGGGGCTCTTCTATGGCTACACCTTC.

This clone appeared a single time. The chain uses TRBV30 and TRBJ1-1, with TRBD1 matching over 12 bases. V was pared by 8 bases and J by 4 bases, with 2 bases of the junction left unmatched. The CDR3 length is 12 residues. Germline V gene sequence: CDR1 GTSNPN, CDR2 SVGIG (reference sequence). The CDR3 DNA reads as TGTGCCGGGACAGGGGGCTTCACTGAAGCTTTCTTT. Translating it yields CAGTGGFTEAFF.

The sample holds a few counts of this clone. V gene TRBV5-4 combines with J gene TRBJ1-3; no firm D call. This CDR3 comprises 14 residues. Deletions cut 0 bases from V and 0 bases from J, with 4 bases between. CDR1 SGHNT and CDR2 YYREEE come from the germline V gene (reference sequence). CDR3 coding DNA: TGTGCCAGCAGCTTGGGCGACTCTGGAAACACCATATATTTT. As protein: CASSLGDSGNTIYF.

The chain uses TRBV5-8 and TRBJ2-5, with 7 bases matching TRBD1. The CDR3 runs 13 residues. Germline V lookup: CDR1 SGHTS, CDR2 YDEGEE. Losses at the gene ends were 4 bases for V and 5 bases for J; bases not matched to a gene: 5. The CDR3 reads CASSKTGSETQYF. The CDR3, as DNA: TGTGCCAGCAGCAAGACAGGGTCCGAGACCCAGTACTTC.

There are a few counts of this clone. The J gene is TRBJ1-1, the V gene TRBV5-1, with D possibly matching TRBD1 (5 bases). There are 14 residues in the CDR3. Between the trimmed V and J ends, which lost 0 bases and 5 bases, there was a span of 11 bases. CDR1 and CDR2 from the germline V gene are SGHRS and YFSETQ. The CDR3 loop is CASSLEGAGTEAFF. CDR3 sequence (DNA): TGCGCCAGCAGCTTGGAAGGGGCTGGTACTGAAGCTTTCTTT.

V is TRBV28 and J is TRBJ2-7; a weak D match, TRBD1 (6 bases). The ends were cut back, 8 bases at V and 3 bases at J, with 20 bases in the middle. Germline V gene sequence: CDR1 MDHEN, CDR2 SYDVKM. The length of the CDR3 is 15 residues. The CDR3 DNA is TGTGCCAGCTCCTACCTAATGGGGGCGGTCTACGAGCAGTACTTC. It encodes CASSYLMGAVYEQYF.

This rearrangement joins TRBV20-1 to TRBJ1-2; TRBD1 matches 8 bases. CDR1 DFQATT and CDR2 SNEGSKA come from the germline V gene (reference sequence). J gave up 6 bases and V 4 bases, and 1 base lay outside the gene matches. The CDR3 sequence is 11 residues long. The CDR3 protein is CSAKDRDGYTF. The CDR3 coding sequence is TGCAGTGCTAAGGACAGGGATGGCTACACCTTC.

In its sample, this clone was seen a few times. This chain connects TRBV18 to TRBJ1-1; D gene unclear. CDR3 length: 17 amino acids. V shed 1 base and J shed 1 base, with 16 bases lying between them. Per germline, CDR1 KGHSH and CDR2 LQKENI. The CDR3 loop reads CASSPLAAAYRNTEAFF. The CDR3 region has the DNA TGTGCCAGCTCACCACTGGCGGCAGCGTATCGGAACACTGAAGCTTTCTTT. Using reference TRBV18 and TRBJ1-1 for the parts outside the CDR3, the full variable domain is NAGVMQNPRHLVRRRGQEARLRCSPMKGHSHVYWYRQLPEEGLKFMVYLQKENIIDESGMPKERFSAEFPKEGPSILRIQQVVRGDSAAYFCASSPLAAAYRNTEAFFGQGTRLTVV.

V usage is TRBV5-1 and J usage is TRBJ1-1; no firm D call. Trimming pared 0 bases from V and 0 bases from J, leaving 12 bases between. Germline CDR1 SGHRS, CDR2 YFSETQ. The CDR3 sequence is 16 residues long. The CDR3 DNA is TGCGCCAGCAGCTTGGTTTATACGGGAATGAACACTGAAGCTTTCTTT. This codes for CASSLVYTGMNTEAFF. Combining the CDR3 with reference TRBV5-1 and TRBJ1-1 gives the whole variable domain KAGVTQTPRYLIKTRGQQVTLSCSPISGHRSVSWYQQTPGQGLQFLFEYFSETQRNKGNFPGRFSGRQFSNSRSEMNVSTLELGDSALYLCASSLVYTGMNTEAFFGQGTRLTVV.

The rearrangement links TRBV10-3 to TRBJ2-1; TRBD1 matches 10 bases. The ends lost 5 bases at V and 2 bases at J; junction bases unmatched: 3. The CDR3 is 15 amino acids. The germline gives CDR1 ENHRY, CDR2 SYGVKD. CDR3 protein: CAISKDRGTYNEQFF. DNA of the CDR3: TGTGCCATCAGTAAGGACAGGGGGACCTACAATGAGCAGTTCTTC.

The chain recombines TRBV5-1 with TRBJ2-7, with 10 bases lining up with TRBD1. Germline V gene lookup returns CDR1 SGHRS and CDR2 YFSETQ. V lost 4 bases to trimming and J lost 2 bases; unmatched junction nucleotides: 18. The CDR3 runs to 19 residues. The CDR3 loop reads CASSPFPPPGQGITYEQYF. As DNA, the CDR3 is TGCGCCAGCAGCCCGTTCCCCCCGCCGGGACAGGGGATTACCTACGAGCAGTACTTC. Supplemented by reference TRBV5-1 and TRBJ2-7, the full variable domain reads KAGVTQTPRYLIKTRGQQVTLSCSPISGHRSVSWYQQTPGQGLQFLFEYFSETQRNKGNFPGRFSGRQFSNSRSEMNVSTLELGDSALYLCASSPFPPPGQGITYEQYFGPGTRLTVT.

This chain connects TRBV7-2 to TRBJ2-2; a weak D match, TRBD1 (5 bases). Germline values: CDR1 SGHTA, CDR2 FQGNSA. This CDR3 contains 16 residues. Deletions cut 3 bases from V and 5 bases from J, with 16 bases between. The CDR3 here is CASSFSVSGPTGELFF. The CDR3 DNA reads TGTGCCAGCAGCTTCTCAGTCTCAGGGCCGACCGGGGAGCTGTTTTTT.

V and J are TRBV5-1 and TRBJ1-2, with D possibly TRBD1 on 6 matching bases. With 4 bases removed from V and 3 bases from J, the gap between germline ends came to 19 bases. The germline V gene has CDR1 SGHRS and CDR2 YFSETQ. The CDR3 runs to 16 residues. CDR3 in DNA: TGCGCCAGCAGCCCCGAACGGGGGGCGCGTCACTATGGCTACACCTTC. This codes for CASSPERGARHYGYTF.

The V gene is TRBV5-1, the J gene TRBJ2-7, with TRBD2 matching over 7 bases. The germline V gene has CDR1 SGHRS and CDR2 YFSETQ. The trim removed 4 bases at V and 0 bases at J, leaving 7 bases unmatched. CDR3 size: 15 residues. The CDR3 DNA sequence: TGCGCCAGCAGCCCGGGTTGGGGGGGCTCCTACGAGCAGTACTTC. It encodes CASSPGWGGSYEQYF.

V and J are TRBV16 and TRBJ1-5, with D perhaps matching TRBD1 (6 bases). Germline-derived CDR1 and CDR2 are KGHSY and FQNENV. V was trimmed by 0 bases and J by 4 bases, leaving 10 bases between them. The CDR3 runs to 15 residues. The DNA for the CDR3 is TGTGCCAGCAGCCAATCACTCCAGGGGAATCAGCCCCAGCATTTT. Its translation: CASSQSLQGNQPQHF.

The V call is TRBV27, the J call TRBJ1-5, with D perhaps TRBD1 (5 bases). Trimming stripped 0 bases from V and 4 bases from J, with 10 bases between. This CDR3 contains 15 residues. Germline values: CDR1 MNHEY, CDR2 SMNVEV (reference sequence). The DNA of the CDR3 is TGTGCCAGCAGTTTATCGGGGCAGAGTAATCAGCCCCAGCATTTT. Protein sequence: CASSLSGQSNQPQHF.

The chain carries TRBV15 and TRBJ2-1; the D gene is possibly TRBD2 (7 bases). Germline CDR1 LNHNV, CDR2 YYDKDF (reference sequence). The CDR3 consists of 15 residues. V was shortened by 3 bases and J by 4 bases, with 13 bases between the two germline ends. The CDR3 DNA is TGTGCCACCAGCAGTAGTGGGGGGGCTTACAATGAGCAGTTCTTC. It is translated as CATSSSGGAYNEQFF. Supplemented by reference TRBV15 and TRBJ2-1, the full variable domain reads DAMVIQNPRYQVTQFGKPVTLSCSQTLNHNVMYWYQQKSSQAPKLLFHYYDKDFNNEADTPDNFQSRRPNTSFCFLDIRSPGLGDTAMYLCATSSSGGAYNEQFFGPGTRLTVL.

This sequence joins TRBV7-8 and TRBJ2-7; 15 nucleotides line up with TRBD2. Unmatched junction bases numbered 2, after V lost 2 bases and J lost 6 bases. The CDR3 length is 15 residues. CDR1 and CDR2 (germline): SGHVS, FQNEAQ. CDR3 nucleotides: TGTGCCAGCAGCTTACGGACTAGCGGGAGGGGCGAGCAGTACTTC. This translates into CASSLRTSGRGEQYF.

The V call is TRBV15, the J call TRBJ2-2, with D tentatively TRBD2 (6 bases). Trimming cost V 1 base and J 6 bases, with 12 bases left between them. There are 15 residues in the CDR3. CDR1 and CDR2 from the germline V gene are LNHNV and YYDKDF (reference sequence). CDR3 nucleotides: TGTGCCACCAGCAGAGCTCCAGGAGGGGCCGGGGAGCTGTTTTTT. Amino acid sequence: CATSRAPGGAGELFF.

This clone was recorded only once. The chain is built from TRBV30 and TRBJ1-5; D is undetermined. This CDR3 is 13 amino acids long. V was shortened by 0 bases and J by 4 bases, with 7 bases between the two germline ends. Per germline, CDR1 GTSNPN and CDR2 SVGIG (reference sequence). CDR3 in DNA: TGTGCCTGGAGTGTATCGGGTAATCAGCCCCAGCATTTT. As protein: CAWSVSGNQPQHF.

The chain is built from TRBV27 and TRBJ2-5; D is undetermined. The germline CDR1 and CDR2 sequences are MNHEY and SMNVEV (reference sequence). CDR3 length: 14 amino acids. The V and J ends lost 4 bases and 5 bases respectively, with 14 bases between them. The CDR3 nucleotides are TGTGCCAGCAGTTCCAGAAGAGGTGGGGAGACCCAGTACTTC. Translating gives CASSSRRGGETQYF.

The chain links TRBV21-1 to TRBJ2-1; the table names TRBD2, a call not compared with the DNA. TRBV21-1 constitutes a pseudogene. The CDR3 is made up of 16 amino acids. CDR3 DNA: TGTGCCAGCAGCAAAGAAGGAGTCCTCTCCTACAATGAGCAGTTCTTC. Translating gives CASSKEGVLSYNEQFF.

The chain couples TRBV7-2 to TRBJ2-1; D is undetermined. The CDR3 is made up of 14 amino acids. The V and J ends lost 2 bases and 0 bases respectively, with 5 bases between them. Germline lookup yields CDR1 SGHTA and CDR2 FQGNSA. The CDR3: CASSLLNSYNEQFF. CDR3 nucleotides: TGTGCCAGCAGCTTACTTAACTCCTACAATGAGCAGTTCTTC. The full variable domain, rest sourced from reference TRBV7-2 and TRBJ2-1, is GAGVSQSPSNKVTEKGKDVELRCDPISGHTALYWYRQSLGQGLEFLIYFQGNSAPDKSGLPSDRFSAERTGGSVSTLTIQRTQQEDSAVYLCASSLLNSYNEQFFGPGTRLTVL.

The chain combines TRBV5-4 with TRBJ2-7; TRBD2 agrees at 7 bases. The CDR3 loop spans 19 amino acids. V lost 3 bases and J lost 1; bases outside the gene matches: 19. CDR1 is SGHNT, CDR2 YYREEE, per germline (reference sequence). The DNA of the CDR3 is TGTGCCAGCAGCTCGGAGACCGAGATAAGCGGGATTGGGTCCTACGAGCAGTACTTC. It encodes CASSSETEISGIGSYEQYF.

The CDR3 nucleotides read TGTGCCATCAGAGAACAGGGAACTGGGGACAATGAGCAGTTCTTC. Translation gives CAIREQGTGDNEQFF. This chain uses TRBV10-3 with TRBJ2-1; TRBD1 is a possible D gene (6 bases). Trimming left V 6 bases short and J 5 bases short, with 17 bases between. This CDR3 contains 15 residues. The germline V gene has CDR1 ENHRY and CDR2 SYGVKD.

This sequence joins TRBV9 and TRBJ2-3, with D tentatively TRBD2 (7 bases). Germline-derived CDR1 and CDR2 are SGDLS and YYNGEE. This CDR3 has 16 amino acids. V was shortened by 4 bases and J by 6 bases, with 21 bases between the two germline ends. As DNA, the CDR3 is TGTGCCAGCAGCCCCCGCCCCGGGGGGCACGGGGATACGCAGTATTTT. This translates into CASSPRPGGHGDTQYF.

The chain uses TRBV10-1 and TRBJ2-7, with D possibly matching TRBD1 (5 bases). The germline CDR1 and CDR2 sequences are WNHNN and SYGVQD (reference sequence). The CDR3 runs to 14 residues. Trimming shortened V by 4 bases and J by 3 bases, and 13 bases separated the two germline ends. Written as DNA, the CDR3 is TGCGCCAGCAGTGGAACAGAAGGGGACTACGAGCAGTACTTC. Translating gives CASSGTEGDYEQYF.

The DNA of the CDR3 is TGTGCCTGGAACCGGGGCAGGGGCTATGGCTACACCTTC. Translating gives CAWNRGRGYGYTF. V usage is TRBV30 and J usage is TRBJ1-2; D is perhaps TRBD1 (6 bases). From germline, CDR1 is GTSNPN and CDR2 SVGIG (reference sequence). This CDR3 contains 13 residues. V was clipped by 4 bases and J by 4 bases, with 13 bases between them.

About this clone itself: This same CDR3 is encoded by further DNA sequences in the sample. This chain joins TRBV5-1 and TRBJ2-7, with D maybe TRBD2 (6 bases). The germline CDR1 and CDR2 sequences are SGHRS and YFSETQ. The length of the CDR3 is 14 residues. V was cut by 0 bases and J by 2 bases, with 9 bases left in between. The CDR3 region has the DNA TGCGCCAGCAGCTTGGTCGGGGGAGCCTACGAGCAGTACTTC. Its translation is CASSLVGGAYEQYF.